This TCR beta chain was captured by sequencing in a study of T cell changes during pregnancy in multiple sclerosis. The method was immunoSEQ multiplex PCR; TCRdb's version includes in-frame clones alone and lacks a portion of them. The data contain around 72,000 clones, around 92% of them singletons. The CDR3 spans 15 residues. V trimming: 5 bases; J trimming: 0 bases; junction bases outside the gene matches: 5. Germline V gene sequence: CDR1 SEHNR, CDR2 FQNEAQ (reference sequence). The chain combines TRBV7-9 with TRBJ2-5; 8 bases align to TRBD1. This sample comprised peripheral blood, obtained in the third trimester of pregnancy. This receptor was taken from a female donor in good health, enrolled as a control in a pregnancy study. The CDR3 spells CASSRGTGNQETQYF. CDR3 DNA: TGTGCCAGCAGCCGAGGGACAGGCAACCAAGAGACCCAGTACTTC.